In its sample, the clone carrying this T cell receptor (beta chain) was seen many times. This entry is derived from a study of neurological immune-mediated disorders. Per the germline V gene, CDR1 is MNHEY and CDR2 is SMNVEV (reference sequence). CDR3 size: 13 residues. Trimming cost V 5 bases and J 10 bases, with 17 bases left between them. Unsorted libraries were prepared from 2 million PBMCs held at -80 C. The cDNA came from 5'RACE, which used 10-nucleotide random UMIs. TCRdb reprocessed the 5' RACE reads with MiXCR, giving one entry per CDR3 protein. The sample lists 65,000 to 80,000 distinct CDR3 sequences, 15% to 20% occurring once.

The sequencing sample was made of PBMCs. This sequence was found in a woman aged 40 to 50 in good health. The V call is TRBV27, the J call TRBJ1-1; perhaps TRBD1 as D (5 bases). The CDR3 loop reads CASSPQGTGRAFF. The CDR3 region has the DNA TGTGCCAGCAGTCCCCAGGGAACGGGTCGAGCTTTCTTT.